Below, one T cell receptor beta chain is given with its context. Its specificity is not known. PCR used 60 Vbeta primers and 13 Jbeta primers. Profiling relied on immunoSEQ multiplex PCR, and the TCRdb table lists in-frame clones only, not all of them. The listing contains more than 45,000 clones. CDR3 length equals 11 residues. Germline V CDR1 and CDR2: SNHLY, FYNNEI. Deletions cut 6 bases from V and 3 bases from J, with 6 bases between. The data were taken from a study of cytomegalovirus exposure and HLA in healthy donors. Study-level findings and limits: The authors reported that TCR beta sequences could predict HLA-A and HLA-B alleles. These predictions were accurate for most subjects in the first cohort. HLA restriction was apparent for most CMV-associated TCR beta chains in a later analysis. In a later analysis, TCR beta V- and J-gene trimming was associated with a missense DCLRE1C variant.

The rearrangement uses TRBV2 and TRBJ2-7; no clear D. The sample was PBMCs. The sequence derives from a woman aged 60 to 75 in good health and CMV-seropositive. This CDR3 is CASRESYEQYF. The CDR3 DNA reads TGTGCCAGCAGGGAGAGCTACGAGCAGTACTTC. The entire variable domain, with the rest obtained from reference TRBV2 and TRBJ2-7, is as follows: EPEVTQTPSHQVTQMGQEVILRCVPISNHLYFYWYRQILGQKVEFLVSFYNNEISEKSEIFDDQFSVERPDGSNFTLKIRSTKLEDSAMYFCASRESYEQYFGPGTRLTVT.